This entry describes one T cell receptor (beta chain). Original analysis: Amplified reference gene primers provided the basis for estimating nucleated cell counts. The protocol was immunoSEQ multiplex PCR, while the TCRdb copy is restricted to in-frame clones and leaves out a portion. The V and J calls and clone size come from that table; D and trimming were worked out from the DNA. There are roughly 260,000 clones in the sample; roughly 90% occur only once, and over 9% lies in the top ten. The entry originates in a study of blood T cell repertoires in COVID-19. The germline V gene encodes CDR1 SNHLY and CDR2 FYNNEI. The CDR3 contains 14 residues. The V and J ends lost 7 bases and 0 bases respectively, with 10 bases between them.

The J gene is TRBJ1-3, the V gene TRBV2; D not resolved. This receptor was identified in a woman in her twenties or thirties with COVID-19, enrolled during active disease. Material for sequencing was peripheral blood. CDR3 coding DNA: TGTGCCAGCATGGCACAGTTCTCTGGAAACACCATATATTTT. It translates to CASMAQFSGNTIYF.